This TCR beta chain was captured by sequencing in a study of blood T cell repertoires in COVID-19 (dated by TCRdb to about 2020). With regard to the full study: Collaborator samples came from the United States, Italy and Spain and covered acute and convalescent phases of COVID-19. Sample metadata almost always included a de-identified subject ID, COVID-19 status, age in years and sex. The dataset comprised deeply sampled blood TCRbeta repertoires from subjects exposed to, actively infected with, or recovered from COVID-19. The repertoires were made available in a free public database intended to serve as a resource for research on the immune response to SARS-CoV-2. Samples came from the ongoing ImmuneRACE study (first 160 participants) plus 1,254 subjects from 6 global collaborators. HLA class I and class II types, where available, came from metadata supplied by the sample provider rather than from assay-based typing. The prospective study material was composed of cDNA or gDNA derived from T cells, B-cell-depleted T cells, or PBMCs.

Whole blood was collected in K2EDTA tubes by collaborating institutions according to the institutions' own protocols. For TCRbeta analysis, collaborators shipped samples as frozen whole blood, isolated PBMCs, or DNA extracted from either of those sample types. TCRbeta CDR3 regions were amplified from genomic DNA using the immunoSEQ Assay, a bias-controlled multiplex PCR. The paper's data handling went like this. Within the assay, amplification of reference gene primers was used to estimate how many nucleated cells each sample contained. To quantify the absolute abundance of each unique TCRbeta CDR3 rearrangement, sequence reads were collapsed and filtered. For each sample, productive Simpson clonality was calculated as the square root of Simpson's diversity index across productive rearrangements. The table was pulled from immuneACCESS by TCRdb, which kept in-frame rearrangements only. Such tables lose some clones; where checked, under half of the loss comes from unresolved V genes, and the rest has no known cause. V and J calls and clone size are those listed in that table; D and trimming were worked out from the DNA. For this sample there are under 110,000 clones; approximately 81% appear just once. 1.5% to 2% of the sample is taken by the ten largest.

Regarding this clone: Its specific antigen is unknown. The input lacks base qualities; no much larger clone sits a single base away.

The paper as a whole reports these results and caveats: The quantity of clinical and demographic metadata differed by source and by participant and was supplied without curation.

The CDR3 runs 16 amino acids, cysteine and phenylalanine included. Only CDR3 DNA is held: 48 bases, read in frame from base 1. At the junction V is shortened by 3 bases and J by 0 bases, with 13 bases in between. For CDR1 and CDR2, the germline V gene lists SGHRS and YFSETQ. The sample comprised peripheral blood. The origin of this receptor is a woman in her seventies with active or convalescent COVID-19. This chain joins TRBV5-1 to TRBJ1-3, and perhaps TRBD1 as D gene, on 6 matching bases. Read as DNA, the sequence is TGCGCCAGCAGCTCCCTAGGACAGTCCTCTGGAAACACCATATATTTT. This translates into CASSSLGQSSGNTIYF.